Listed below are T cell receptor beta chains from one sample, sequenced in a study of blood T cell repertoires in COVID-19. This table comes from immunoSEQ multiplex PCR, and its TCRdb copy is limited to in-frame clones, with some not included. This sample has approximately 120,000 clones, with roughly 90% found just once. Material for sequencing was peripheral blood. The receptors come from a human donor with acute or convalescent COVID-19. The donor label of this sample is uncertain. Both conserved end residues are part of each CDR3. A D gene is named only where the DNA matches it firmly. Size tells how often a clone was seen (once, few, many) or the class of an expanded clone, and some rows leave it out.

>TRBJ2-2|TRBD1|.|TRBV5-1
TGCGCCAGCAGCCTACAGGGGTCGGACACCGGGGAGCTGTTTTTT
CASSLQGSDTGELFF
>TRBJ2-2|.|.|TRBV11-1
TGTGCCAGCAGCTTACAGAACACCGGGGAGCTGTTTTTT
CASSLQNTGELFF
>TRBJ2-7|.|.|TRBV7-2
TGTGCCAGCAGCCCCTCGTACCGGGGATCCCTCATCGAGCAGTACTTC
CASSPSYRGSLIEQYF
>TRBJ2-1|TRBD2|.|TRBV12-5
TGTGCTAGTGGTTCGGCTCAAGGGACTAGCGATGAGCAGTTCTTC
CASGSAQGTSDEQFF
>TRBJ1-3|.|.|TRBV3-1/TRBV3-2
TGTGCCAGCAGCCTAATGGCTACAGTCTCTGGAAACACCATATATTTT
CASSLMATVSGNTIYF
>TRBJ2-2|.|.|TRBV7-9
TGTGCCAGCAGCACTCGACAGGCTGGGCCCGGGGAGCTGTTTTTT
CASSTRQAGPGELFF
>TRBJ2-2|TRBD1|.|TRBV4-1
TGCGCCAGCAGCCAAACCGGGACAGGGAACACCGGGGAGCTGTTTTTT
CASSQTGTGNTGELFF
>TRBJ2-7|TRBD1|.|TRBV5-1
TGCGCCAGCAGCCCCTTGACAGGGAACCCGATTTCCTACGAGCAGTACTTC
CASSPLTGNPISYEQYF
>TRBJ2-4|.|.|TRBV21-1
TGTGCCAGCAGCCTCGAAGTAGCGGGGGGCCGGGGGTTGGCCAAAAACATTCAGTACTTC
CASSLEVAGGRGLAKNIQYF
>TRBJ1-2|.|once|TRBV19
TGTGCCAGTAGCCCCGTGGAGAAGTACTATGGCTACACCTTC
CASSPVEKYYGYTF
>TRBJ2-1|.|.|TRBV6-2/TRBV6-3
TGTGCCAGCAGCCCCCTAACAGGGCTAGCGGACTACAATGAGCAGTTCTTC
CASSPLTGLADYNEQFF
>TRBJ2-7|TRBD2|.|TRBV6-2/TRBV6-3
TGTGCCAGCAGTACCTCCCTTAGCGGGGGCGAGCAGTACTTC
CASSTSLSGGEQYF
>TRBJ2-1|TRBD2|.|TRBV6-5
TGTGCCAGCAGTTCAGACAGAGCGGGATCCTACAATGAGCAGTTCTTC
CASSSDRAGSYNEQFF
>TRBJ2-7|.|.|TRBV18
TGTGCCAGCTCACCACCGTCGGGGAACTACGAGCAGTACTTC
CASSPPSGNYEQYF
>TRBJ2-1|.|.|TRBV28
TGTGCCAGCAGGTTGGAGCAGAGGTGGCCCAATGAGCAGTTCTTC
CASRLEQRWPNEQFF
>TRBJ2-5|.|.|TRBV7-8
TGTGCCAGCATCCAAGACGGGTGGGGCGCCGGAGAGACCCAGTACTTC
CASIQDGWGAGETQYF
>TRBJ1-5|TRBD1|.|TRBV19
TGTGCCAGTAGTCCTCCCACCGGGACAGGGGGAATAAAACAGCCCCAGCATTTT
CASSPPTGTGGIKQPQHF